This T cell receptor beta chain stems from a study of blood T cell repertoires in COVID-19. The overall study: Samples taken during acute and convalescent COVID-19 were collected in the United States, Italy and Spain. Sources were T cells, B-cell-depleted T cells, or PBMCs; the material itself was cDNA or gDNA.

This clone came up a few times. Study processing details: From reference gene primer amplification, estimates of nucleated cell counts were derived. TCRdb's copy holds only in-frame clones and misses some; the assay was immunoSEQ multiplex PCR. V and J calls and clone size come straight from that table; D and trimming were deduced from the DNA. The table records roughly 70,000 clones, over 80% of them present only once. This CDR3 spans 13 amino acids. Between the trimmed V and J ends, which lost 6 bases and 3 bases, there was a span of 11 bases. Germline CDR1 is SGHTA and CDR2 is FQGTGA. This sequence joins TRBV7-3 and TRBJ1-1; TRBD1 is a possible D gene (6 bases). Material for sequencing was peripheral blood. This receptor was obtained from a woman older than 75 with active COVID-19. CDR3 DNA sequence: TGTGCCAGCAGTGGGACACCTTACACTGAAGCTTTCTTT. As protein: CASSGTPYTEAFF.